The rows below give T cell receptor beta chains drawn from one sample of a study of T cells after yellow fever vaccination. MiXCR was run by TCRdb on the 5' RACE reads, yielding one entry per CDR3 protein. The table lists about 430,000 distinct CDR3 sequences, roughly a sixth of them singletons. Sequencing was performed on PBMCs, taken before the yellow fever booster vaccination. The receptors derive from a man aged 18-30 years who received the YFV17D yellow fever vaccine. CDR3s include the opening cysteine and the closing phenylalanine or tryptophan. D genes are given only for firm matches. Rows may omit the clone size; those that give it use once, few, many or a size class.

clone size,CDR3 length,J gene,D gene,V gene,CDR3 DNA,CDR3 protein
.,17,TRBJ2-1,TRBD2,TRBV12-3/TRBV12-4,TGTGCCAGTCTAGCCGGGGCGGGGGGTAGCTCCTACAATGAGCAGTTCTTC,CASLAGAGGSSYNEQFF
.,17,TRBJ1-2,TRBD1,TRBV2,TGTGCCAGCAGTGAAAGGCTCTGGGACAGGGATTTCTATGGCTACACCTTC,CASSERLWDRDFYGYTF
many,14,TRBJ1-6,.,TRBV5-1,TGCGCCAGCAGCTTGGCACCGAATAATTCACCCCTCCACTTT,CASSLAPNNSPLHF
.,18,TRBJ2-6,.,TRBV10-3,TGTGCCATCAGCCAACCGGGACTTAAAAGCTCTGGGGCCAACGTCCTGACTTTC,CAISQPGLKSSGANVLTF
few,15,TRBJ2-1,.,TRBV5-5,TGTGCCAGCAGCTTATGGGACGACAACTACAATGAGCAGTTCTTC,CASSLWDDNYNEQFF
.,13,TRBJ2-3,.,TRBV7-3,TGTGCCAGCAGCTTAAACGGTGGGCTTACGCAGTATTTT,CASSLNGGLTQYF
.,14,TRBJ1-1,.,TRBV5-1,TGCGCCAGCAGCCCGTATCGGGTGAACACTGAAGCTTTCTTT,CASSPYRVNTEAFF
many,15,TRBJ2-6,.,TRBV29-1,TGCAGCGTGCCGGGACTGGTCTCTGGGGCCAACGTCCTGACTTTC,CSVPGLVSGANVLTF
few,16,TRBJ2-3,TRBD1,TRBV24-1,TGTGCCACCAGTGATTTTACCAGGGGGAAGACAGATACGCAGTATTTT,CATSDFTRGKTDTQYF
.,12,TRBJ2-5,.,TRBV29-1,TGCAGCGTTGATCCGGGGATAGAGACCCAGTACTTC,CSVDPGIETQYF
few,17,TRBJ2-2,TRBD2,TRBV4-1,TGCGCCAGCTCCAGACAGGAGGTAGCGGGGGACACCGGGGAGCTGTTTTTT,CASSRQEVAGDTGELFF
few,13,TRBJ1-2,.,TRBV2,TGTGCCAGCAGTGATTCGGTTTACTATGGCTACACCTTC,CASSDSVYYGYTF
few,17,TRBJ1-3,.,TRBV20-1,TGCAGTGCTAGTGTAATTCGGGGTGGCAGCTCTGGAAACACCATATATTTT,CSASVIRGGSSGNTIYF
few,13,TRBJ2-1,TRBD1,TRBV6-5,TGTGCCAGCAGGAACAGGGGGAACAATGAGCAGTTCTTC,CASRNRGNNEQFF
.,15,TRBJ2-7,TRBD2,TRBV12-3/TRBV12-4,TGTGCCAGCAGTTTACTCGGGGAGGGGACTCGCGAGCAGTACTTC,CASSLLGEGTREQYF
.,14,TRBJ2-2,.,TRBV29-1,TGCAGCGTTGATCCGGGGTTAATCACCGGGGAGCTGTTTTTT,CSVDPGLITGELFF
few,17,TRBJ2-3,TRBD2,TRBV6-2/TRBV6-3,TGTGCCAGCCATGGACCCCTAGGACTAGCGGGTGGAGATACGCAGTATTTT,CASHGPLGLAGGDTQYF
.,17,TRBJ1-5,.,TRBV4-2,TGTGCCAGCAGCAGTGGACAGAGAATTTATAGCAATCAGCCCCAGCATTTT,CASSSGQRIYSNQPQHF
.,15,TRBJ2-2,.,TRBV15,TGTGCCACCAGCCTAGAACAGGGAGTAGGCGGGGAGCTGTTTTTT,CATSLEQGVGGELFF
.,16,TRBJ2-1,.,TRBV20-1,TGCAGTGCTAGTGGGACCCCCGGGTCCATGGGGAATGAGCAGTTCTTC,CSASGTPGSMGNEQFF
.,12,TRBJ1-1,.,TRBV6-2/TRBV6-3,TGTGCCAGCAGCTACGGGTACTTGGGAGCTTTCTTT,CASSYGYLGAFF
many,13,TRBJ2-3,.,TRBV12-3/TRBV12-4,TGTGCCAGCAGTCTTCGGGGAGCAGATACGCAGTATTTT,CASSLRGADTQYF
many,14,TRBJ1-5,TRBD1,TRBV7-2,TGTGCCAGCAGCCCGGACAGGGGAGGACAGCCCCAGCATTTT,CASSPDRGGQPQHF
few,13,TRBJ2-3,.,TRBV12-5,TGTGCTAGTGGTTCCAAAAGCACAGATACGCAGTATTTT,CASGSKSTDTQYF
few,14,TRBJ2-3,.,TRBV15,TGTGCCACCAGCTTAACCAGGGTTGCAGATACGCAGTATTTT,CATSLTRVADTQYF
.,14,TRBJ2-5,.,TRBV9,TGTGCCAGCAGTCCGACGTGGTCACAAGAGACCCAGTACTTC,CASSPTWSQETQYF
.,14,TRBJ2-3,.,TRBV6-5,TGTGCCAGCAGTAGGGATGGTGCCAGGGGTACGCAGTATTTT,CASSRDGARGTQYF
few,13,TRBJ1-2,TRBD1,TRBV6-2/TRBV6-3,TGTGCCAGCAGTTACGACAGGGGAAATGGCTACACCTTC,CASSYDRGNGYTF
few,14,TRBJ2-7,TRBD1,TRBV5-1,TGCGCCAGCAGCTTGACGGCAGGGGGCTACGAGCAGTACTTC,CASSLTAGGYEQYF
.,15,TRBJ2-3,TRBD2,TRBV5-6,TGTGCCAGCAGCTTGTTAGCTAGCGGGGGTTATACGCAGTATTTT,CASSLLASGGYTQYF